The source of this TCR beta chain is a study of T cell changes during pregnancy in multiple sclerosis. Generated by immunoSEQ multiplex PCR, the TCRdb table keeps only in-frame clones and is missing some. There are roughly 60,000 clones in the sample; 91% occur only once, and 0.65% to 1% lies in the top ten. Trimming cost V 1 base and J 4 bases; bases outside gene matches: 5. Germline V gene data show CDR1 as SGHNT and CDR2 as YENEEA. This CDR3 is built from 15 residues. The chain is built from TRBV11-3 and TRBJ2-3, with TRBD1 identical over 7 bases. The clonotype originates from a female donor with multiple sclerosis, enrolled in a pregnancy study. This material consisted of peripheral blood, taken before pregnancy. Here the CDR3 reads CASSLGPDRADTQYF. CDR3 DNA sequence: TGTGCCAGCAGCTTAGGACCTGACAGGGCAGATACGCAGTATTTT.